These 15 T cell receptor beta chains came from one sample sequenced in a study of CD8 T cells in Susac syndrome. After extraction with the RNeasy kit, about 0.5 to 1 ug of the RNA was reverse transcribed using random hexamers. MiXCR, run by TCRdb on the immunoSEQ multiplex PCR reads, gives a single entry per CDR3 protein. Of approximately 150,000 distinct CDR3 sequences detected, 85% to 95% appear once; the ten largest clones hold around 0.1%. Material: CD4+ T cells from PBMCs. These receptors were taken from a human donor with multiple sclerosis.

This chain joins TRBV7-3 and TRBJ1-3; D unresolved. Looked up from germline, CDR1 is SGHTA and CDR2 is FQGTGA. Trimming cost V 1 base and J 0 bases, with 10 bases left between them. The CDR3 contains 16 residues. The CDR3 is CASSLNGGDSGNTIYF. CDR3 bases: TGTGCCAGCAGCTTAAACGGAGGCGACTCTGGAAACACCATATATTTT.

The rearrangement joins TRBV20-1 to TRBJ1-2, with unresolved D. V dropped 0 bases and J dropped 4 bases, with 15 bases sitting between them. CDR3 size: 15 residues. Per the germline V gene, CDR1 is DFQATT and CDR2 is SNEGSKA (reference sequence). DNA for the CDR3: TGCAGTGCTAGAGATGCCCGGGGAACGGGCTATGGCTACACCTTC. This codes for CSARDARGTGYGYTF.

The rearrangement links TRBV10-3 to TRBJ2-3, with D possibly matching TRBD2 (6 bases). Germline V gene lookup returns CDR1 ENHRY and CDR2 SYGVKD. Trimming cost V 0 bases and J 5 bases, with 15 bases left between them. This CDR3 has 16 amino acids. As DNA, the CDR3 is TGTGCCATCAGTGAGTCGAACGGGAGCGGGCGAGATACGCAGTATTTT. It codes for CAISESNGSGRDTQYF.

J is TRBJ2-1 and V is TRBV28; 12 nucleotides match TRBD2. Germline CDR1 reads MDHEN; CDR2 reads SYDVKM. The CDR3 consists of 16 residues. V shed 11 bases and J 3 bases; nucleotides not matched to a gene: 11. The CDR3 loop is CASRLAGAINYNEQFF. Here the CDR3 DNA reads TGTGCCTCGAGACTAGCGGGGGCCATCAACTACAATGAGCAGTTCTTC.

The chain uses TRBV5-1 and TRBJ2-3, with 9 nucleotides matching TRBD2. V lost 6 bases to trimming and J lost 6 bases; unmatched junction nucleotides: 14. Germline CDR1 SGHRS, CDR2 YFSETQ. This CDR3 is 16 amino acids long. The CDR3: CASTLEPSGISDTQYF. CDR3 DNA sequence: TGCGCCAGCACCCTCGAGCCTAGCGGGATTTCGGATACGCAGTATTTT.

This rearrangement joins TRBV27 to TRBJ2-7; tentatively, D is TRBD2 (5 bases). Germline-derived CDR1 and CDR2 are MNHEY and SMNVEV (reference sequence). This CDR3 region has 15 residues. V was trimmed by 6 bases and J by 3 bases, leaving 18 bases between them. The CDR3 DNA reads as TGTGCCAGCAGGCTATGGGGAGCTAGGAACTACGAGCAGTACTTC. This sequence encodes CASRLWGARNYEQYF.

CDR3 nucleotides: TGTGCCAGCATGACAGGGTTTGGGGAGACCCAGTACTTC. It codes for CASMTGFGETQYF. V and J are TRBV6-2 or TRBV6-3 and TRBJ2-5, with TRBD1 identical over 7 bases. V gave up 7 bases and J gave up 5 bases; unmatched junction bases: 7. Germline loops: CDR1 MNHEY, CDR2 SVGEGT. The CDR3 totals 13 residues.

V and J are TRBV5-1 and TRBJ2-5, with 12 bases aligning to TRBD1. CDR1 and CDR2 (germline): SGHRS, YFSETQ. The CDR3 consists of 15 residues. With V trimmed by 4 bases and J by 5 bases, 6 bases remained unmatched. The DNA of the CDR3 is TGCGCCAGCAGCGACGGGACAGGGGGCGCGGAGACCCAGTACTTC. Amino acid sequence: CASSDGTGGAETQYF.

This clonotype was detected once. CDR3: CASSYGLAEQETQYF. As DNA, the CDR3 is TGTGCCAGCAGTTATGGGCTAGCAGAACAAGAGACCCAGTACTTC. V is TRBV12-3 or TRBV12-4 and J is TRBJ2-5; tentative D call: TRBD2 (5 bases). V lost 4 bases and J lost 2, with 14 bases in between. This CDR3 is built from 15 residues.

V gene TRBV20-1 combines with J gene TRBJ2-1; either TRBD1 or TRBD2 may supply D (5 bases each). Trimming cost V 0 bases and J 5 bases, with 14 bases left between them. CDR3 length: 15 amino acids. Per germline, CDR1 DFQATT and CDR2 SNEGSKA (reference sequence). The DNA of the CDR3 is TGCAGTGCTAGAGACGGTGGGGGAGTGGACAATGAGCAGTTCTTC. It encodes CSARDGGGVDNEQFF.

With regard to this clonotype: At one end the junction does not follow the germline gene, possibly because of a read error. V is TRBV29-1 and J is TRBJ2-2; D may be TRBD2 (6 bases). This CDR3 contains 14 residues. The germline V gene encodes CDR1 SQVTM and CDR2 ANQGSEA. As DNA, the CDR3 is TGCAGCGTTGAAGTAGCCACGGTGGGCGGGAAGCTGTTTTTT. Encoded protein: CSVEVATVGGKLFF.

The chain's CDR3 is CASSSGFSGNTIYF. The CDR3 DNA reads TGTGCCAGCAGCTCAGGGTTCTCTGGAAACACCATATATTTT. The genes are TRBV5-6 and TRBJ1-3, with D possibly being TRBD1 (5 bases). Looked up from germline, CDR1 is SGHDT and CDR2 is YYEEEE. Trimming took off 3 bases at V and 0 bases at J, with 7 bases between the two ends. This CDR3 region has 14 residues.

The chain is built from TRBV9 and TRBJ2-5; TRBD2 is a possible D gene (6 bases). There are 15 residues in the CDR3. Germline-derived CDR1 and CDR2 are SGDLS and YYNGEE. V was clipped by 3 bases and J by 4 bases, with 16 bases between them. DNA of the CDR3: TGTGCCAGCAGCGCGAGGGACTTGGGAATAGAGACCCAGTACTTC. Translating it yields CASSARDLGIETQYF.

The chain has TRBV3-1 and TRBJ2-3, with 7 bases fitting TRBD2. V lost 7 bases and J lost 8; bases outside the gene matches: 12. The V gene's germline CDR1 is LGHDT and CDR2 YNNKEL (reference sequence). The CDR3 sequence is 14 residues long. The CDR3 loop reads CASTLAASEGTQYF. The CDR3 DNA reads TGTGCCAGCACCCTAGCGGCCAGTGAAGGTACGCAGTATTTT.

The chain has TRBV5-6 and TRBJ2-3, with 12 bases identical to TRBD2. V lost 4 bases and J lost 5; bases outside the gene matches: 2. CDR1 is SGHDT, CDR2 YYEEEE, per germline. The CDR3 runs 14 residues. The CDR3 protein is CASSPGLAGDTQYF. The CDR3 nucleotides read TGTGCCAGCAGCCCGGGACTAGCGGGAGATACGCAGTATTTT.